The clone carrying this T cell receptor (beta chain) was picked up a small number of times. This record belongs to a study of T-cell reconstitution after alpha-beta-depleted transplantation in children. The authors prepared the TCRbeta library with unique molecular identifiers. MiXCR, run by TCRdb on the PCR reads, gives a single entry per CDR3 protein. The sample carries about 690,000 distinct CDR3 sequences, 16% recorded once. CDR3 length: 13 residues. Trimming shortened V by 6 bases and J by 6 bases, and 14 bases separated the two germline ends. The chain has TRBV12-3 or TRBV12-4 and TRBJ1-2; weak D call: TRBD1 (6 bases). The TCR comes from a human donor who donated a stem cell graft to a child with acute myeloid leukemia. The sequencing used PBMCs from the stem cell graft donor, collected from the stem cell graft. CDR3 amino acids: CASRHPGGHGYTF. CDR3 sequence (DNA): TGTGCCAGCAGACACCCGGGGGGCCATGGCTACACCTTC.